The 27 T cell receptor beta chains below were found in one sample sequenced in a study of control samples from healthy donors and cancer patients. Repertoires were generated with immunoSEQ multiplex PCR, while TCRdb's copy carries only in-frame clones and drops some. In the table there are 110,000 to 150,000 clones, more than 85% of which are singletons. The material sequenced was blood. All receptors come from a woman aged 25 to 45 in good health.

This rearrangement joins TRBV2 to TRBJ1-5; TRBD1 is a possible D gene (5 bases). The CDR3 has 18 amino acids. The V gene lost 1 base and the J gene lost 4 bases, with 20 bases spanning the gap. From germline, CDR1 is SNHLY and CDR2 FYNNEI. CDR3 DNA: TGTGCCAGCAGTGAAGGGTTTTCTTGGGCAGGGAATAATCAGCCCCAGCATTTT. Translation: CASSEGFSWAGNNQPQHF. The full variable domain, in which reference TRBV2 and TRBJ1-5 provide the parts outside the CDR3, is EPEVTQTPSHQVTQMGQEVILRCVPISNHLYFYWYRQILGQKVEFLVSFYNNEISEKSEIFDDQFSVERPDGSNFTLKIRSTKLEDSAMYFCASSEGFSWAGNNQPQHFGDGTRLSIL.

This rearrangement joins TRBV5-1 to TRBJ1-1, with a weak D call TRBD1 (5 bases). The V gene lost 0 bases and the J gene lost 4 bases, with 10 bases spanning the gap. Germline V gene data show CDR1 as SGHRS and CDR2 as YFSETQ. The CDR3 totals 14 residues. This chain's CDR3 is CASSLGDGSTEAFF. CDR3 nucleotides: TGCGCCAGCAGCTTGGGGGACGGTTCCACTGAAGCTTTCTTT.

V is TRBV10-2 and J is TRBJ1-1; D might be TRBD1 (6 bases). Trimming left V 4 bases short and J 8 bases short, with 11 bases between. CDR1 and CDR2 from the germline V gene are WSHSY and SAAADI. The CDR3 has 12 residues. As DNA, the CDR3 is TGCGCCAGCAGTGGGGTAGGGGGGGAAGCTTTCTTT. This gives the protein CASSGVGGEAFF.

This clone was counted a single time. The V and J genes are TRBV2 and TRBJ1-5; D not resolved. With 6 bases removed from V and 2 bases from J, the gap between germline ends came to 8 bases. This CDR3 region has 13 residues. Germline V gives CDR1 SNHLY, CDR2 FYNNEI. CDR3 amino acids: CASRGEGNQPQHF. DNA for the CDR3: TGTGCCAGCAGGGGCGAGGGCAATCAGCCCCAGCATTTT.

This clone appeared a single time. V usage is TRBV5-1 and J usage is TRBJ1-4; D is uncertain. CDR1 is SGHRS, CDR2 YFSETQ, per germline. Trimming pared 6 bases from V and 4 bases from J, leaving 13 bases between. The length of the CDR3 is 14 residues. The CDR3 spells CASKEPGGNEKLFF. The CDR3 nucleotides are TGCGCCAGCAAGGAGCCCGGAGGTAATGAAAAACTGTTTTTT.

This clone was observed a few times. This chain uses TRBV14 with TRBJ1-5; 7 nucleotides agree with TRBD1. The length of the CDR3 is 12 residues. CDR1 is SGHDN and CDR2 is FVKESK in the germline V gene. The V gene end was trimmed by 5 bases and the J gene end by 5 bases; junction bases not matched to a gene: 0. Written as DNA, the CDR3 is TGTGCCAGCAGCGACAGGGATCAGCCCCAGCATTTT. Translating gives CASSDRDQPQHF. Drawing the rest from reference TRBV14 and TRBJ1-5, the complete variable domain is EAGVTQFPSHSVIEKGQTVTLRCDPISGHDNLYWYRRVMGKEIKFLLHFVKESKQDESGMPNNRFLAERTGGTYSTLKVQPAELEDSGVYFCASSDRDQPQHFGDGTRLSIL.

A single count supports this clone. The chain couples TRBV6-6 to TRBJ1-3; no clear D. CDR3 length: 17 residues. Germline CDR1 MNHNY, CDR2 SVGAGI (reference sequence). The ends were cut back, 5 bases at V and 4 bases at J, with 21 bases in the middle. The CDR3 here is CASSPLFRGAVGNTIYF. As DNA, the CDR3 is TGTGCCAGCAGTCCATTGTTTCGGGGTGCAGTCGGAAACACCATATATTTT.

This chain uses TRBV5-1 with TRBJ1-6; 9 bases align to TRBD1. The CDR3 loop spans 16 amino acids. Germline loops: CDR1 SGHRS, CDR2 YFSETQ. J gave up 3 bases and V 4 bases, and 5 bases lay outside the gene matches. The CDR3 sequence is CASSPEGQGYNSPLHF. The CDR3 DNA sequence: TGCGCCAGCAGCCCCGAGGGACAGGGCTATAATTCACCCCTCCACTTT.

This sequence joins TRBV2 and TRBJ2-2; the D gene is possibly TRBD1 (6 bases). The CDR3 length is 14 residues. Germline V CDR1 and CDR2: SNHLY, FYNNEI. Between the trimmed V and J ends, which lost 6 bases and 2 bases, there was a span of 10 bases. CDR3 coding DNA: TGTGCCAGCAGATGGACAGATAACACCGGGGAGCTGTTTTTT. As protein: CASRWTDNTGELFF.

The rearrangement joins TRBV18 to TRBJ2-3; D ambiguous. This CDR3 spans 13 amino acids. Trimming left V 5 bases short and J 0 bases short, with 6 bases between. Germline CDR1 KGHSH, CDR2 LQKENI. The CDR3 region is CASSTDSTDTQYF. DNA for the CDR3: TGTGCCAGCTCAACAGACAGCACAGATACGCAGTATTTT.

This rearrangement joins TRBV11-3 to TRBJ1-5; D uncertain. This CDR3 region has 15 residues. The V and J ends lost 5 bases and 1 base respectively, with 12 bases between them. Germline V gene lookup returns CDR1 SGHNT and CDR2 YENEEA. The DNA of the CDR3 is TGTGCCAGCAGCCCCTCACTGATAAGCAATCAGCCCCAGCATTTT. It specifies CASSPSLISNQPQHF.

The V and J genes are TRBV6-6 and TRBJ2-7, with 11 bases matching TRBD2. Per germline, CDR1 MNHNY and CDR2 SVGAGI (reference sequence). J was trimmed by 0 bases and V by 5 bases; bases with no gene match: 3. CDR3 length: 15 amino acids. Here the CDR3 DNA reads TGTGCCAGCAGTCTAACTAGCGGGAGCTCCTACGAGCAGTACTTC. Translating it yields CASSLTSGSSYEQYF.

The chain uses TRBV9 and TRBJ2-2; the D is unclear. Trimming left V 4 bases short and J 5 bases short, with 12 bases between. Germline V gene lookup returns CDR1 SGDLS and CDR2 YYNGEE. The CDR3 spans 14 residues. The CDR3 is CASSTTSRTGELFF. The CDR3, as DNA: TGTGCCAGCAGCACGACCTCGCGGACCGGGGAGCTGTTTTTT.

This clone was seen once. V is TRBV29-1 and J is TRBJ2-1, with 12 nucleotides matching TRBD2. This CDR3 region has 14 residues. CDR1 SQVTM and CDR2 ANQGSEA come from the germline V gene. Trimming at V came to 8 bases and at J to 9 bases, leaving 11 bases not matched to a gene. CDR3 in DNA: TGCAGCCTGACGACTAGCGGGAGAGTTGGTGAGCAGTTCTTC. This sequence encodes CSLTTSGRVGEQFF.

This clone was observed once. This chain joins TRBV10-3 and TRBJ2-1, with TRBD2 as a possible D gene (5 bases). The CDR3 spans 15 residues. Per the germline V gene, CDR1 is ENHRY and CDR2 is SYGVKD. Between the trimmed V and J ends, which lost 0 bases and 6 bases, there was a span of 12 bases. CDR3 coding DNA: TGTGCCATCAGTGAGTCGATCGACGGGATCAATGAGCAGTTCTTC. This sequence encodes CAISESIDGINEQFF.

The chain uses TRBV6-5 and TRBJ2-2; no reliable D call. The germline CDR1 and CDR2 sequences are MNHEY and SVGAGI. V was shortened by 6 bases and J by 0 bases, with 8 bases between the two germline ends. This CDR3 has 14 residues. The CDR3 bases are TGTGCCAGCAGACAAAACCCGAACACCGGGGAGCTGTTTTTT. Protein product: CASRQNPNTGELFF.

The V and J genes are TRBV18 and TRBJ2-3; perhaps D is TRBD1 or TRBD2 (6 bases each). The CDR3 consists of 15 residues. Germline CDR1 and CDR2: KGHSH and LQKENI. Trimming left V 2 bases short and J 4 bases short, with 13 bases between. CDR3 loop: CASSPRHREADTQYF. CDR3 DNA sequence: TGTGCCAGCTCACCAAGGCACAGGGAGGCAGATACGCAGTATTTT.

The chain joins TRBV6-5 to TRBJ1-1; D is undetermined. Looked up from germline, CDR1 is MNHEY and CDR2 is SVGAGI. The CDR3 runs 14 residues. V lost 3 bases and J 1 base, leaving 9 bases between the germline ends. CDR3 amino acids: CASSYIGENTEAFF. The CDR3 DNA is TGTGCCAGCAGTTATATCGGGGAGAACACTGAAGCTTTCTTT.

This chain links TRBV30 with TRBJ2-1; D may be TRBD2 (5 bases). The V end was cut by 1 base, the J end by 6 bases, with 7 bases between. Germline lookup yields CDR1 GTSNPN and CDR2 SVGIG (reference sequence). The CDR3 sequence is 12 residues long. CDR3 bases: TGTGCCTGGAGTGGGAGCGGCAATGAGCAGTTCTTC. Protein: CAWSGSGNEQFF.

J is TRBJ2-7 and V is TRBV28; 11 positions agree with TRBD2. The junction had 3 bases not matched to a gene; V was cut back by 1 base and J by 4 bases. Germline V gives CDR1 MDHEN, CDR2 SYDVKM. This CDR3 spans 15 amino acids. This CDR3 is CASSLLASGRYEQYF. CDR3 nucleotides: TGTGCCAGCAGTTTATTGGCTAGCGGGAGGTACGAGCAGTACTTC.

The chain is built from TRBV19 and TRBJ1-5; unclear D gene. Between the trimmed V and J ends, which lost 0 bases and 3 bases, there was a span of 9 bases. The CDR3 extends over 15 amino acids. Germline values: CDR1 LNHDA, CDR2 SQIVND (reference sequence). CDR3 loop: CASSIEGLINQPQHF. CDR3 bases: TGTGCCAGTAGTATAGAGGGCCTGATCAATCAGCCCCAGCATTTT.

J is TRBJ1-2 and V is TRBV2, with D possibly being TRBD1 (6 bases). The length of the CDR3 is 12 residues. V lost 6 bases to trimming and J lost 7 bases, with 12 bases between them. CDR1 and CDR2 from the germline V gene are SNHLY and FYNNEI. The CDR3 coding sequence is TGTGCCAGCAGCCCACAGGGATTTGGCTACACCTTC. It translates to CASSPQGFGYTF. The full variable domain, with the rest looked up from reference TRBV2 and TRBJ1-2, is EPEVTQTPSHQVTQMGQEVILRCVPISNHLYFYWYRQILGQKVEFLVSFYNNEISEKSEIFDDQFSVERPDGSNFTLKIRSTKLEDSAMYFCASSPQGFGYTFGSGTRLTVV.

In DNA form, the CDR3 reads TGTGCCAGCAGGTCCAGTAGCACAGATACGCAGTATTTT. Encoded protein: CASRSSSTDTQYF. This chain joins TRBV12-3 or TRBV12-4 and TRBJ2-3; D is uncertain. The V gene lost 6 bases and the J gene lost 0 bases, with 7 bases spanning the gap. The CDR3 is 13 residues long.

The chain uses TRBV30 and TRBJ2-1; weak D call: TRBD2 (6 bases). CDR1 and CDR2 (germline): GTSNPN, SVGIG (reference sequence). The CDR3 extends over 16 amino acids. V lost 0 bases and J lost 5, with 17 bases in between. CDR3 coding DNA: TGTGCCTGGAGTGTACTGAGACTAGTAAGGAACAATGAGCAGTTCTTC. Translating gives CAWSVLRLVRNNEQFF.

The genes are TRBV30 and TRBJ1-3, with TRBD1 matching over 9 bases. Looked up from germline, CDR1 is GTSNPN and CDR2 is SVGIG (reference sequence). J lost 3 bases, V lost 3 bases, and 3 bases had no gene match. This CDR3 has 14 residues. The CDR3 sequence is CAWRSDRGGNTIYF. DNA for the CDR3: TGTGCCTGGAGGTCGGACAGGGGTGGAAACACCATATATTTT.

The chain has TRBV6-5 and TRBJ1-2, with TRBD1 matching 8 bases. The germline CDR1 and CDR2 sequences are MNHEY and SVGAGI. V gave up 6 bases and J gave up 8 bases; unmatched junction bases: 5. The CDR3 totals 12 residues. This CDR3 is CASRTGVGGYTF. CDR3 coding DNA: TGTGCCAGCAGGACAGGGGTAGGAGGCTACACCTTC.

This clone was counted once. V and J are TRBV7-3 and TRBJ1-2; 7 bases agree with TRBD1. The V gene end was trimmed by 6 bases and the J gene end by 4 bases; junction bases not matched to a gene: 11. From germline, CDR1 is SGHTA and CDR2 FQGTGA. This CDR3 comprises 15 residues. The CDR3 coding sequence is TGTGCCAGCAGGGAAAGGGACAGTTACTCCTATGGCTACACCTTC. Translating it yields CASRERDSYSYGYTF. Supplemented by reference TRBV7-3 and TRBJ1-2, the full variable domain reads GAGVSQTPSNKVTEKGKYVELRCDPISGHTALYWYRQSLGQGPEFLIYFQGTGAADDSGLPNDRFFAVRPEGSVSTLKIQRTERGDSAVYLCASRERDSYSYGYTFGSGTRLTVV.